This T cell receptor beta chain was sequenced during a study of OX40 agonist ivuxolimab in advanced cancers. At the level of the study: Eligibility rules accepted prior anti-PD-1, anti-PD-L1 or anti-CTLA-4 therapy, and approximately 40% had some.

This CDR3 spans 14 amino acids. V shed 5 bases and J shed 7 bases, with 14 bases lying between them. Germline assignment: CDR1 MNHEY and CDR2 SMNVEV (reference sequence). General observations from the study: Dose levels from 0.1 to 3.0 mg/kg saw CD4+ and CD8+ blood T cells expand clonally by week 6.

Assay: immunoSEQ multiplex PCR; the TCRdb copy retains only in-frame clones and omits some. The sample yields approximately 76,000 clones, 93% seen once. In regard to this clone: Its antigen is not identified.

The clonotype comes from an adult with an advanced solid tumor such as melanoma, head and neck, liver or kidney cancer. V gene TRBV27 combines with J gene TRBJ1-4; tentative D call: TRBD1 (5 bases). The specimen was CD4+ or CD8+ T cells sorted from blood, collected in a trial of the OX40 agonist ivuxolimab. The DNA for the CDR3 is TGTGCCAGCAGTATTGGGGGAAAGGGTGAAAAACTGTTTTTT. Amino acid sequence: CASSIGGKGEKLFF.